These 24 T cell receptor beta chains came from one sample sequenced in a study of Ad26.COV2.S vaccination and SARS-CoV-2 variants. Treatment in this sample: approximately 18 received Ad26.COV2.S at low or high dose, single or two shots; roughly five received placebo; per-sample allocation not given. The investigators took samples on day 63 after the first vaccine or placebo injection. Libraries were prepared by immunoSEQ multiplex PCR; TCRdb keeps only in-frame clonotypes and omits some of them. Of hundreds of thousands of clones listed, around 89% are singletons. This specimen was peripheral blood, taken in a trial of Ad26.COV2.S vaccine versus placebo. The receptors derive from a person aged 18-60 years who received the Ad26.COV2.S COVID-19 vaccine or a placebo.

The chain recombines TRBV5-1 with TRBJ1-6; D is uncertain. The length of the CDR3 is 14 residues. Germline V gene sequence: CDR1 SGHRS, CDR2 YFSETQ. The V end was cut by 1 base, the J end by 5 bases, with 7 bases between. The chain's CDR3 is CASSLTANNSPLHF. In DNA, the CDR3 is TGCGCCAGCAGCTTGACCGCGAATAATTCACCCCTCCACTTT.

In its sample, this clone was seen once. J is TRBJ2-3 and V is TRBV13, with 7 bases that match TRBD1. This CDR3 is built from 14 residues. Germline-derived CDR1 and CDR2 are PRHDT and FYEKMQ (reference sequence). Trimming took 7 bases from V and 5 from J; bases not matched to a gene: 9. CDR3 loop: CASMLGQARDTQYF. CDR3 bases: TGTGCCAGCATGCTCGGACAGGCTAGAGATACGCAGTATTTT. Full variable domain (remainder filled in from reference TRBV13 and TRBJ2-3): AAGVIQSPRHLIKEKRETATLKCYPIPRHDTVYWYQQGPGQDPQFLISFYEKMQSDKGSIPDRFSAQQFSDYHSELNMSSLELGDSALYFCASMLGQARDTQYFGPGTRLTVL.

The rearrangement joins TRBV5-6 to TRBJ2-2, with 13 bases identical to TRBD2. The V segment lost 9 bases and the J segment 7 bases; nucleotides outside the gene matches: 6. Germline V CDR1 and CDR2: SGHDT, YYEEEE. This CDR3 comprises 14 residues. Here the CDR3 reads CATRLAGGHGELFF. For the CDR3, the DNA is TGTGCCACCCGACTAGCGGGGGGCCACGGGGAGCTGTTTTTT.

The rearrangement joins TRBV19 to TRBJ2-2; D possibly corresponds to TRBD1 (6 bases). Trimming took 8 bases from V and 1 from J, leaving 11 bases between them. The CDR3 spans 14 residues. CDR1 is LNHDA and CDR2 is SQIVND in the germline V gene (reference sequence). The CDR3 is CASRRTVNTGELFF. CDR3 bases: TGTGCCAGTCGGAGGACAGTGAACACCGGGGAGCTGTTTTTT. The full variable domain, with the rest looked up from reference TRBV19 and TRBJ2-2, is DGGITQSPKYLFRKEGQNVTLSCEQNLNHDAMYWYRQDPGQGLRLIYYSQIVNDFQKGDIAEGYSVSREKKESFPLTVTSAQKNPTAFYLCASRRTVNTGELFFGEGSRLTVL.

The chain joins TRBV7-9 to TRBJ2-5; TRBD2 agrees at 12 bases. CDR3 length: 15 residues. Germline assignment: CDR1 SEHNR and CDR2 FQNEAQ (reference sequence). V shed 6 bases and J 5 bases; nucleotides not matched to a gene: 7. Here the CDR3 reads CASSQGTSGGETQYF. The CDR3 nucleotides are TGTGCCAGCAGTCAGGGCACTAGCGGGGGGGAGACCCAGTACTTC.

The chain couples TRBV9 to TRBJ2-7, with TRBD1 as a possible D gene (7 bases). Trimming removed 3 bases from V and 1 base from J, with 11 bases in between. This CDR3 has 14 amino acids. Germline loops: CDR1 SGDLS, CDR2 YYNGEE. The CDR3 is CASSAQGGSYEQYF. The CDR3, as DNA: TGTGCCAGCAGCGCTCAGGGGGGATCCTACGAGCAGTACTTC.

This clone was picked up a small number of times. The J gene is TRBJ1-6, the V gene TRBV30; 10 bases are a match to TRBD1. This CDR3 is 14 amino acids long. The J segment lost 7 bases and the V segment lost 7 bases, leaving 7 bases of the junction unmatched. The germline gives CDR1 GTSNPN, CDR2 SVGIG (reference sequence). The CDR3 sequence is CAYAPGQGNSPLHF. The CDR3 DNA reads TGTGCCTACGCTCCGGGACAGGGGAATTCACCCCTCCACTTT.

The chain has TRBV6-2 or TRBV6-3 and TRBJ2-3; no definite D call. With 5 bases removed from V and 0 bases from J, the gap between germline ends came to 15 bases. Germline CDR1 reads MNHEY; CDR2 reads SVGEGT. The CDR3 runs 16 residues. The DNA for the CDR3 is TGTGCCAGCAGTCCCCACTGGGATGGAAGCACAGATACGCAGTATTTT. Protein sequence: CASSPHWDGSTDTQYF.

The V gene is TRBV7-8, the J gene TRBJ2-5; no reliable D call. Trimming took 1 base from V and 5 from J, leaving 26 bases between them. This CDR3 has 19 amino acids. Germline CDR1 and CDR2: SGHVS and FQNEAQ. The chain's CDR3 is CASSLVPALLTSHLETQYF. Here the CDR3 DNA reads TGTGCCAGCAGCTTAGTCCCCGCTCTGCTAACATCCCATCTTGAGACCCAGTACTTC.

DNA for the CDR3: TGTGCCAGCAGCCGCGACCTGGGAGGGAGGGGGACTGAAGCTTTCTTT. This sequence encodes CASSRDLGGRGTEAFF. This chain joins TRBV11-2 and TRBJ1-1; tentatively, D is TRBD1 (6 bases). Germline assignment: CDR1 SGHAT and CDR2 FQNNGV. The V gene lost 5 bases and the J gene lost 5 bases, with 21 bases spanning the gap. The CDR3 is made up of 16 amino acids.

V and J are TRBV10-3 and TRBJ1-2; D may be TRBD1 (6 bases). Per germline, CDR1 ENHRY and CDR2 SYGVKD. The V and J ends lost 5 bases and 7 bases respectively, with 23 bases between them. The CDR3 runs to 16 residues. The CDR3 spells CAISSDPTGRGTGYTF. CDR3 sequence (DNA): TGTGCCATCAGTAGTGACCCGACAGGACGCGGCACTGGCTACACCTTC.

CDR3 amino acids: CASSYGPAGNTIYF. CDR3 DNA: TGTGCCAGCAGTTACGGACCGGCTGGAAACACCATATATTTT. The rearrangement uses TRBV6-2 or TRBV6-3 and TRBJ1-3; D not certain. Germline CDR1 MNHEY, CDR2 SVGEGT. Trimming removed 2 bases from V and 2 bases from J, with 7 bases in between. The CDR3 is 14 residues long.

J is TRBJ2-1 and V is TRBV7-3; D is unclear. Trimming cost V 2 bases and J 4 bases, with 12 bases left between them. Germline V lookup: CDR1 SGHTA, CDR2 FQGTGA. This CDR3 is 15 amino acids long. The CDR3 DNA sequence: TGTGCCAGCAGCTTAGAACCCAGTAGATACAATGAGCAGTTCTTC. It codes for CASSLEPSRYNEQFF.

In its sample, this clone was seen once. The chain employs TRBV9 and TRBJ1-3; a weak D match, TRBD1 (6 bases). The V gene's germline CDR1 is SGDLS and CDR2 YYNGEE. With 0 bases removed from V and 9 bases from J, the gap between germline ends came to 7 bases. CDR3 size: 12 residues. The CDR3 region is CASSVEGGTIYF. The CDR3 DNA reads TGTGCCAGCAGCGTAGAAGGGGGCACCATATATTTT. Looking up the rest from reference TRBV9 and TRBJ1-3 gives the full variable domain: DSGVTQTPKHLITATGQRVTLRCSPRSGDLSVYWYQQSLDQGLQFLIQYYNGEERAKGNILERFSAQQFPDLHSELNLSSLELGDSALYFCASSVEGGTIYFGEGSWLTVV.

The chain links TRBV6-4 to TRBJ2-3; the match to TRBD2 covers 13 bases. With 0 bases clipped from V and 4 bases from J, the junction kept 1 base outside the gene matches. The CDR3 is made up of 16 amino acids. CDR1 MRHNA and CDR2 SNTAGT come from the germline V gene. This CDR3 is CASSDSTSGGADTQYF. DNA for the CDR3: TGTGCCAGCAGTGACTCAACTAGCGGGGGGGCAGATACGCAGTATTTT.

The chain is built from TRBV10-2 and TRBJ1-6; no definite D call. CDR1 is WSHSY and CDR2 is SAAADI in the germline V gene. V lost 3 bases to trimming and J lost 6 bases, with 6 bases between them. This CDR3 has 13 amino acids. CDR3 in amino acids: CASSDIINSPLHF. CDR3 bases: TGCGCCAGCAGTGATATCATTAATTCACCCCTCCACTTT.

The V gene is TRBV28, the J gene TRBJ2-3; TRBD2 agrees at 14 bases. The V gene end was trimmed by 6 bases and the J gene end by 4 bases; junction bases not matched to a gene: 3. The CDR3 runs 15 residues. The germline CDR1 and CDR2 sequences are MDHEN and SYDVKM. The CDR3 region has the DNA TGTGCCAGCAGCCCGGGACTAGCGGGAGCAGATACGCAGTATTTT. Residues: CASSPGLAGADTQYF.

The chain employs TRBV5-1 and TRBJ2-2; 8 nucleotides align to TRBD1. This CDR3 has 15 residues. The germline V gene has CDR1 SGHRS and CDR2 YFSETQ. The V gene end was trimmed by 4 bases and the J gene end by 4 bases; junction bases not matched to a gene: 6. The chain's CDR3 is CASSGRGRFTGELFF. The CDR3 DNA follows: TGCGCCAGCAGCGGCAGGGGGCGCTTCACCGGGGAGCTGTTTTTT.

CDR3 DNA: TGTGCCAGCAGCTTAAACTTTAACCAAGAGACCCAGTACTTC. It is translated as CASSLNFNQETQYF. This chain uses TRBV7-9 with TRBJ2-5; D unresolved. CDR1 is SEHNR and CDR2 is FQNEAQ in the germline V gene (reference sequence). Trimming took 2 bases from V and 0 from J, leaving 7 bases between them. This CDR3 is built from 14 residues.

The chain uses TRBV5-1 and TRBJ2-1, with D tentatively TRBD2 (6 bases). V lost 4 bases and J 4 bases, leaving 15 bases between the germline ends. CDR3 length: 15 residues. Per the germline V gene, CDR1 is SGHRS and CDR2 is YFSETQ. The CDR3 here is CASSPAAGLYNEQFF. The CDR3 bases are TGCGCCAGCAGCCCTGCAGCGGGCCTTTACAATGAGCAGTTCTTC.

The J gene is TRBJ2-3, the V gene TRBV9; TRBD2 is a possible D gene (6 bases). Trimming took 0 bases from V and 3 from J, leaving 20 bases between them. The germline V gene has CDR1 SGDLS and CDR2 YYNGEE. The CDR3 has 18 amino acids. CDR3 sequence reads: CASSVGPGTRSQTDTQYF. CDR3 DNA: TGTGCCAGCAGCGTAGGGCCCGGGACTCGATCGCAAACAGATACGCAGTATTTT.

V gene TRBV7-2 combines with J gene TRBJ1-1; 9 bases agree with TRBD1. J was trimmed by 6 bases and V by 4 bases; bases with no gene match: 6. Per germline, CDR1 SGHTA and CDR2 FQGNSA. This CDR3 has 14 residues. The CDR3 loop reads CASSSQGALSEAFF. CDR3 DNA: TGTGCCAGCAGCTCACAGGGGGCGCTTTCTGAAGCTTTCTTT.

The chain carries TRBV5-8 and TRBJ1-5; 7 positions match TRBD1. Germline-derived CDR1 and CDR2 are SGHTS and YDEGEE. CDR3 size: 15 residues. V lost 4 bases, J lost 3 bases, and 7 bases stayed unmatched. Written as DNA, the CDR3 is TGTGCCAGCAGCCCCGGGACAGTCCACAATCAGCCCCAGCATTTT. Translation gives CASSPGTVHNQPQHF.

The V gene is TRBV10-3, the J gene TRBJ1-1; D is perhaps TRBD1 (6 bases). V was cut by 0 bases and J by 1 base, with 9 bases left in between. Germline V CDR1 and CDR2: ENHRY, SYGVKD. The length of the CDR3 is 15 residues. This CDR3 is CAISESDRPNTEAFF. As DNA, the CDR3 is TGTGCCATCAGTGAGTCCGACAGGCCGAACACTGAAGCTTTCTTT.